A single TCR beta chain is shown here with its context. No antigen is known for it. This entry belongs to a study of T cell responses to AZD1222 COVID-19 vaccine. Findings and caveats of the study: Dominant CD4 TCR responses targeted spike regions 160-218 and 743-854. Two doses of AZD1222 preceded a rise in Spike-specific TCR breadth and depth. Seropositive at baseline were only six AZD1222 recipients.

With 5 bases removed from V and 5 bases from J, the gap between germline ends came to 15 bases. CDR3 size: 14 residues. CDR1 MNHEY and CDR2 SMNVEV come from the germline V gene (reference sequence). TCRdb's copy holds only in-frame clones and misses some; the assay was immunoSEQ multiplex PCR. This table holds about 100,000 clones, 87% found once. The analysis combined second doses at about 4 or about 12 weeks. This chain uses TRBV27 with TRBJ1-2; D is perhaps TRBD1 (5 bases). The input for sequencing was peripheral blood, taken 28 days after the second AZD1222 dose. The TCR was taken from an adult who received the AZD1222 COVID-19 vaccine. The DNA for the CDR3 is TGTGCCAGCAGTCCGGGGCCCCTGGGATATGGCTACACCTTC. Amino acid sequence: CASSPGPLGYGYTF.